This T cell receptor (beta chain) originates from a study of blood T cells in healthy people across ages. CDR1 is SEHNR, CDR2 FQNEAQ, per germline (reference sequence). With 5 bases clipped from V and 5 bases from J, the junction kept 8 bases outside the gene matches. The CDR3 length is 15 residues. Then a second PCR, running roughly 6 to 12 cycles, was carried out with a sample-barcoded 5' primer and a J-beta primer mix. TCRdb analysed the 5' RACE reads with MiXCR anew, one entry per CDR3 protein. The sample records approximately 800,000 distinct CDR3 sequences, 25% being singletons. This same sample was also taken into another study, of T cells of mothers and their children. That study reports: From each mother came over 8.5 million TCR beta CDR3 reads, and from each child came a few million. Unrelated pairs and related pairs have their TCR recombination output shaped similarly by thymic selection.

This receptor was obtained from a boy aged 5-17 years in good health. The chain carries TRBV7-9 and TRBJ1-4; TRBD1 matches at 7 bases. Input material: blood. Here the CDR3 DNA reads TGTGCCAGCAGCACCGGGACAGTCCGGAATGAAAAACTGTTTTTT. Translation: CASSTGTVRNEKLFF.